This T cell receptor (beta chain) was obtained from a study of shared clonotypes between healthy human individuals. Assay: immunoSEQ multiplex PCR; the TCRdb copy retains only in-frame clones and omits some. The data contain some 980,000 clones, about 80% of them singletons. The junction had 13 bases not matched to a gene; V was cut back by 4 bases and J by 7 bases. The CDR3 is made up of 16 amino acids. Germline-derived CDR1 and CDR2 are MNHEY and SVGAGI. The sample was memory CD4+ T cells sorted from blood. Noted subset: CD45RA-negative fraction. The chain couples TRBV6-5 to TRBJ2-1; TRBD2 agrees at 7 bases. This TCR derives from a man aged 18 to 30 in good health. This CDR3 is CASSSLLAAGGNEQFF. DNA of the CDR3: TGTGCCAGCAGTTCTCTTCTAGCGGCCGGGGGGAATGAGCAGTTCTTC.